This T cell receptor (beta chain) was profiled in a study of shared clonotypes between healthy human individuals. Deletions cut 4 bases from V and 6 bases from J, with 9 bases between. This CDR3 is 12 amino acids long. Per the germline V gene, CDR1 is KGHSH and CDR2 is LQKENI. This clone was detected ten times or more. Clones were sequenced by immunoSEQ multiplex PCR, and TCRdb holds only the in-frame ones, with some missing. The sample has around 980,000 clones, roughly 74% seen once. The chain combines TRBV18 with TRBJ1-1; a possible D gene is TRBD1 (6 bases). The sequencing sample was made of memory CD4+ T cells from PBMCs. Subset of the sample: CD45RA-negative fraction. This receptor was obtained from a man between 18 and 29 years old in good health. Some clones in this sample may be carry-over from other donors' samples. CDR3 region: CASSLQGPEAFF. In DNA, the CDR3 is TGTGCCAGCTCACTTCAGGGGCCTGAAGCTTTCTTT.